This T cell receptor (beta chain) was sequenced in a study of Graves' ophthalmopathy and Graves' hyperthyroidism. Regarding the study as a whole: Also, most clonotypes expanded in the thyroid above 0.001 frequency appeared in blood.

Where ophthalmopathy was present, donors had moderate-to-severe activity, CAS ≥3, NOSPECS ≥4 and duration under 3 months. Investigators amplified TCR beta CDR3 regions from RNA transcripts. HTBI-primed RT-PCR formed the first round, and a multiplex PCR formed the second. MiXCR was run by TCRdb on the multiplex PCR reads, yielding one entry per CDR3 protein. The sample includes 650,000 to 900,000 distinct CDR3 sequences, about 44% of them seen just once. The CDR3 sequence is 13 residues long. In germline, CDR1 is MGHDK, CDR2 SYGVNS. The J segment lost 7 bases and the V segment lost 4 bases, leaving 5 bases of the junction unmatched. Of note for this clonotype: As yet, its antigen is unknown.

The clonotype originates from an adult man with Graves' ophthalmopathy. This sequence joins TRBV25-1 and TRBJ1-1; 8 bases agree with TRBD1. Sequencing was done on a sample of peripheral blood. The CDR3 DNA is TGTGCCAGCAGTGCGCATGGACAGGGTGAAGCTTTCTTT. Its protein product is CASSAHGQGEAFF.